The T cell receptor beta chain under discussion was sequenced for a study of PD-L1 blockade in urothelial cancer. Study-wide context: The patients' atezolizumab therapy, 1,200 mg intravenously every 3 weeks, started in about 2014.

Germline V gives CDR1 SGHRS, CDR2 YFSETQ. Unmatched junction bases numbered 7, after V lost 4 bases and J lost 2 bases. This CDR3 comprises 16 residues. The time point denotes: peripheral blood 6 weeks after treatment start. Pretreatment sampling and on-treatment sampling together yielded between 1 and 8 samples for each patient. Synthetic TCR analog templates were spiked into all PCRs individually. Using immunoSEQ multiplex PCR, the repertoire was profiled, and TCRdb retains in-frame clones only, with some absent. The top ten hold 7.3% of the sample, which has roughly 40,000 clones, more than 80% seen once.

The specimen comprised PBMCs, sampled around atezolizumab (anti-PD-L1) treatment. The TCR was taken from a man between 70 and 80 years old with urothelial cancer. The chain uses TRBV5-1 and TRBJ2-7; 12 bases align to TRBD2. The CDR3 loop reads CASSQLLAGGTYEQYF. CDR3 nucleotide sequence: TGCGCCAGCAGCCAACTGCTAGCGGGGGGGACCTACGAGCAGTACTTC.